This is a list of T cell receptor beta chains from one sample in a study of CD8+CD57+ T cells in acquired aplastic anemia. One entry per CDR3 protein, called by TCRdb with MiXCR from the reads. In the table there are about 200,000 distinct CDR3 sequences, roughly 35% of which are singletons. Sequencing input: sorted CD4+, CD8+, or CD8+CD57+ T cells (not recorded which) from PBMCs. These receptors were taken from a human donor in good health, serving as a control. CDR3s include the opening cysteine and the closing phenylalanine or tryptophan. D genes are given only for firm matches. Size is stated for part of the rows, as once, few or many counts, or as a class when the clone is expanded.

>TRBJ1-2|.|TRBV5-1|.
CASSLAPGADYTF
TGCGCCAGCAGCTTGGCCCCGGGGGCGGACTACACCTTC
>TRBJ1-4|many|TRBV9|.
CASSVAPQDGEKLFF
TGTGCCAGCAGCGTAGCACCCCAGGACGGTGAAAAACTGTTTTTT
>TRBJ1-2|few|TRBV4-1|TRBD1
CASSQGMSGGRYGYTF
TGCGCCAGCAGCCAAGGGATGTCAGGGGGCCGGTATGGCTACACCTTC
>TRBJ1-5|many|TRBV7-2|.
CASSQQGSLNQPQHF
TGTGCCAGCAGCCAACAGGGTTCGCTCAATCAGCCCCAGCATTTT
>TRBJ2-1|many|TRBV11-1|TRBD1
CASSLGQDRTLTGEQFF
TGTGCCAGCAGCTTAGGCCAGGACAGGACTTTGACAGGTGAGCAGTTCTTC
>TRBJ1-3|many|TRBV7-8|.
CASSQFGNSGNTIYF
TGTGCCAGCAGCCAATTCGGTAACTCTGGAAACACCATATATTTT
>TRBJ1-6|few|TRBV18|TRBD1
CASSPRSSGQGNSPLHF
TGTGCCAGCTCACCACGTTCTTCGGGACAGGGGAATTCACCCCTCCACTTT
>TRBJ1-6|.|TRBV4-1|.
CASSRPLTALVPPLHF
TGTGCCAGCAGCCGGCCGTTGACCGCGCTCGTCCCCCCCCTCCACTTT
>TRBJ1-2|many|TRBV5-1|.
CASSLDPNSYGYTF
TGCGCCAGCAGCTTGGACCCTAACAGTTATGGCTACACCTTC
>TRBJ2-1|.|TRBV9|TRBD2
CASSPWTSGSNEQFF
TGTGCCAGCAGCCCCTGGACTAGCGGGAGTAATGAGCAGTTCTTC
>TRBJ2-7|many|TRBV12-3/TRBV12-4|.
CASGRDRGGTYEQYF
TGTGCCAGCGGTAGAGACAGGGGAGGGACCTACGAGCAGTACTTC
>TRBJ1-2|many|TRBV29-1|.
CSVEDLGGYYGYTF
TGCAGCGTTGAAGATCTTGGGGGATACTATGGCTACACCTTC
>TRBJ2-5|few|TRBV4-1|TRBD1
CASSRVPGQPRETQYF
TGCGCCAGCAGCCGAGTCCCGGGACAGCCGCGAGAGACCCAGTACTTC
>TRBJ1-1|many|TRBV2|.
CASRIVGGQNTEAFF
TGTGCCAGCAGGATTGTAGGGGGACAGAACACTGAAGCTTTCTTT
>TRBJ2-5|many|TRBV7-2|TRBD2
CASSSSGGARTETQYF
TGTGCCAGCAGCTCTAGCGGGGGGGCCAGGACGGAGACCCAGTACTTC
>TRBJ1-2|many|TRBV2|.
CASSAGENYGYTF
TGTGCCAGCAGTGCAGGGGAGAACTATGGCTACACCTTC
>TRBJ2-7|few|TRBV6-1|TRBD2
CASVGIVTSGTYEQYF
TGTGCCAGCGTGGGGATAGTGACTAGCGGGACCTACGAGCAGTACTTC
>TRBJ1-5|.|TRBV7-8|TRBD1
CASSRPGQGAWGNQPQHF
TGTGCCAGCAGCCGGCCGGGACAGGGGGCCTGGGGCAATCAGCCCCAGCATTTT
>TRBJ2-1|.|TRBV10-1|TRBD2
CASEAGAYNEQFF
TGCGCCAGCGAAGCGGGGGCCTACAATGAGCAGTTCTTC
>TRBJ1-2|many|TRBV3-1|TRBD1
CASSQGLGQGGYGYTF
TGTGCCAGCAGCCAAGGTCTGGGACAGGGTGGCTATGGCTACACCTTC